These T cell receptor beta chains were read from a single sample in a study of T cell changes during pregnancy in multiple sclerosis. Here immunoSEQ multiplex PCR was the method, and the copy in TCRdb shows in-frame clones only, minus some. The sample yields about 15,000 clones, about 80% seen once. Source: CD8+ T cells from peripheral blood mononuclear cells, taken after pregnancy. The receptors here all came from a female donor in good health, enrolled as a control in a pregnancy study. CDR3s include the opening cysteine and the closing phenylalanine or tryptophan. Each record gives: D gene, clone size, V gene, J gene, CDR3 protein, CDR3 DNA. The D gene is left open where the match is weak. Clone size is given for some rows only: seen once, a few or many times, or a class if the clone is expanded.

D: .; size: .; V: TRBV19; J: TRBJ2-2; CDR3: CASGPSVTLYTGELFF; DNA: TGTGCCAGTGGACCTAGCGTAACCCTTTACACCGGGGAGCTGTTTTTT
D: .; size: .; V: TRBV5-3; J: TRBJ1-1; CDR3: CARSHSRRADFGAFF; DNA: TGTGCCAGAAGCCACTCTCGGCGGGCCGACTTCGGGGCTTTCTTT
D: .; size: .; V: TRBV4-3; J: TRBJ2-1; CDR3: CASSQRGGYNEQFF; DNA: TGCGCCAGCAGCCAAAGGGGCGGATACAATGAGCAGTTCTTC
D: TRBD1; size: few; V: TRBV9; J: TRBJ1-1; CDR3: CASSAPTGRLNTEAFF; DNA: TGTGCCAGCAGCGCTCCGACAGGGCGATTGAACACTGAAGCTTTCTTT
D: TRBD2; size: once; V: TRBV4-1; J: TRBJ2-7; CDR3: CASSQTLAGGNEQYF; DNA: TGCGCCAGCAGCCAAACGCTAGCGGGAGGCAACGAGCAGTACTTC
D: TRBD1; size: .; V: TRBV29-1; J: TRBJ2-7; CDR3: CSVGGQAYEQYF; DNA: TGCAGCGTAGGGGGACAGGCCTACGAGCAGTACTTC
D: .; size: .; V: TRBV4-3; J: TRBJ2-6; CDR3: CASSQDLGSGANVLTF; DNA: TGCGCCAGCAGCCAAGATCTCGGGTCGGGGGCCAACGTCCTGACTTTC
D: .; size: .; V: TRBV5-1; J: TRBJ1-4; CDR3: CASSWAPSGGLPEKLFF; DNA: TGCGCCAGCAGCTGGGCCCCTAGTGGGGGGTTACCAGAAAAACTGTTTTTT
D: .; size: .; V: TRBV29-1; J: TRBJ1-2; CDR3: CSATDSDSYGYTF; DNA: TGCAGCGCTACTGACAGTGACTCTTATGGCTACACCTTC
D: .; size: few; V: TRBV6-4; J: TRBJ2-3; CDR3: CASSDSSVGATDTQYF; DNA: TGTGCCAGCAGTGACTCCTCGGTAGGGGCCACAGATACGCAGTATTTT
D: TRBD1; size: .; V: TRBV27; J: TRBJ1-4; CDR3: CASSSTGRRTNEKLFF; DNA: TGTGCCAGCAGTTCGACAGGGAGAAGGACTAATGAAAAACTGTTTTTT
D: .; size: .; V: TRBV6-4; J: TRBJ2-3; CDR3: CASSDSGGAGDTQYF; DNA: TGTGCCAGCAGTGACTCAGGGGGAGCAGGGGATACGCAGTATTTT
D: TRBD2; size: .; V: TRBV5-1; J: TRBJ2-3; CDR3: CASSFAGSGRLGDTQYF; DNA: TGCGCCAGCAGCTTCGCCGGTAGCGGGAGGTTGGGAGATACGCAGTATTTT
D: TRBD1; size: .; V: TRBV30; J: TRBJ2-7; CDR3: CAWSVMAGGDYEQYF; DNA: TGTGCCTGGAGTGTTATGGCAGGGGGCGACTACGAGCAGTACTTC
D: .; size: .; V: TRBV6-4; J: TRBJ2-1; CDR3: CASSDSKESYNEQFF; DNA: TGTGCCAGCAGTGACTCGAAAGAGTCCTACAATGAGCAGTTCTTC
D: TRBD1; size: .; V: TRBV5-1; J: TRBJ1-2; CDR3: CASSLDPGGSYGYTF; DNA: TGCGCCAGCAGCTTGGACCCAGGGGGCAGCTATGGCTACACCTTC
D: TRBD1; size: few; V: TRBV4-1; J: TRBJ1-2; CDR3: CASSQDGGQGAEGYTF; DNA: TGCGCCAGCAGCCAAGACGGGGGACAGGGGGCGGAGGGCTACACCTTC
D: .; size: .; V: TRBV14; J: TRBJ1-3; CDR3: CASSLVAGSGNTIYF; DNA: TGTGCCAGCAGCCTTGTCGCCGGCTCTGGAAACACCATATATTTT
D: TRBD2; size: .; V: TRBV7-8; J: TRBJ2-3; CDR3: CASSLGTSGSTDTQYF; DNA: TGTGCCAGCAGCTTGGGGACTAGCGGGAGCACAGATACGCAGTATTTT
D: .; size: .; V: TRBV4-1; J: TRBJ2-7; CDR3: CASSQKGESHEQYF; DNA: TGCGCCAGCAGCCAAAAGGGGGAGAGCCACGAGCAGTACTTC
D: .; size: .; V: TRBV4-1; J: TRBJ1-5; CDR3: CASSQTGFGNQPQHF; DNA: TGCGCCAGCAGCCAAACAGGGTTTGGCAATCAGCCCCAGCATTTT
D: .; size: .; V: TRBV27; J: TRBJ1-5; CDR3: CASSLADIDNQPQHF; DNA: TGTGCCAGCAGTTTAGCGGACATAGACAATCAGCCCCAGCATTTT
D: TRBD2; size: .; V: TRBV4-1; J: TRBJ2-2; CDR3: CASSQGSGVNTGELFF; DNA: TGCGCCAGCAGTCAAGGGAGCGGGGTAAACACCGGGGAGCTGTTTTTT
D: .; size: few; V: TRBV6-6; J: TRBJ1-2; CDR3: CASSYLDTPVQDGYTF; DNA: TGTGCCAGCAGTTACTTGGACACACCGGTCCAGGATGGCTACACCTTC
D: .; size: .; V: TRBV9; J: TRBJ2-6; CDR3: CASSTYRSGANVLTF; DNA: TGTGCCAGCAGCACTTACAGGTCTGGGGCCAACGTCCTGACTTTC
D: .; size: .; V: TRBV6-5; J: TRBJ1-6; CDR3: CASSYSGEVGSPLHF; DNA: TGTGCCAGCAGTTACTCAGGGGAGGTAGGGTCACCCCTCCACTTT
D: TRBD1; size: few; V: TRBV6-1; J: TRBJ2-3; CDR3: CASTSGQGADTQYF; DNA: TGTGCCAGCACTTCGGGACAGGGCGCAGATACGCAGTATTTT
D: .; size: .; V: TRBV27; J: TRBJ2-1; CDR3: CASSPGLTWNEQFF; DNA: TGTGCCAGCAGTCCGGGACTGACCTGGAATGAGCAGTTCTTC
D: TRBD2; size: .; V: TRBV7-9; J: TRBJ2-6; CDR3: CASRGLPSGGANVLTF; DNA: TGTGCCAGCAGGGGACTACCCTCGGGTGGGGCCAACGTCCTGACTTTC
D: TRBD1; size: .; V: TRBV5-1; J: TRBJ2-2; CDR3: CASSGGQGNGELFF; DNA: TGCGCCAGCAGCGGGGGACAGGGGAACGGGGAGCTGTTTTTT
D: .; size: .; V: TRBV28; J: TRBJ2-3; CDR3: CASSRARLDTQYF; DNA: TGTGCCAGCAGCAGGGCCAGGTTGGATACGCAGTATTTT